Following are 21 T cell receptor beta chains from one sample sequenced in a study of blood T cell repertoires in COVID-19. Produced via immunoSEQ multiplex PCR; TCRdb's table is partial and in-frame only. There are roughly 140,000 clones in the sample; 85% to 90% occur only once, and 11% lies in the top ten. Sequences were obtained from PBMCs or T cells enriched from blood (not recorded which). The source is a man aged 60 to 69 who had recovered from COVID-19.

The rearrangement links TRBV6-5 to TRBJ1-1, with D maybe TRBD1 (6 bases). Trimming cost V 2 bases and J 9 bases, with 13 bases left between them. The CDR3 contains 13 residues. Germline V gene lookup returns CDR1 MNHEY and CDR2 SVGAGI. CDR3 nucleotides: TGTGCCAGCAGTTACAGGGACACTCAGAAAGCTTTCTTT. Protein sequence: CASSYRDTQKAFF.

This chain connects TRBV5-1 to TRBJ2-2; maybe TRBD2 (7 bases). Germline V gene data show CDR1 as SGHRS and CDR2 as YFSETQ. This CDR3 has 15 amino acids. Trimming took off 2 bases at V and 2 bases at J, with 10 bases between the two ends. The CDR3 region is CASSFSGGNTGELFF. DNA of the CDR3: TGCGCCAGCAGCTTCTCGGGGGGCAACACCGGGGAGCTGTTTTTT.

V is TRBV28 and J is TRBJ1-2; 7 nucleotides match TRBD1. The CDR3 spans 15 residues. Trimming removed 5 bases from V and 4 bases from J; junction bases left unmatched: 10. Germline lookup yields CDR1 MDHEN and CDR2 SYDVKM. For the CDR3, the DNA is TGTGCCAGCAGTCCTCCGGGACAGCAGGGCTATGGCTACACCTTC. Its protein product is CASSPPGQQGYGYTF.

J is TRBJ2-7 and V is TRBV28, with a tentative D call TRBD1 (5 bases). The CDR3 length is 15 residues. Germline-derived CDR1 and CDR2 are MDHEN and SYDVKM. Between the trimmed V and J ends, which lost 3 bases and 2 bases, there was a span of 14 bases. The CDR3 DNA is TGTGCCAGCAGTTTTTCGGACATTTTTCCCTACGAGCAGTACTTC. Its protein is CASSFSDIFPYEQYF.

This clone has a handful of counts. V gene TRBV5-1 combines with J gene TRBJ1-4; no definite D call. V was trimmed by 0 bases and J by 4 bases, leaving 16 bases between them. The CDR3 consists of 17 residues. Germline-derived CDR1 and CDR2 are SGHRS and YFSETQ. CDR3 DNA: TGCGCCAGCAGCTTGGCAGGTATCGCCGCGAGTAATGAAAAACTGTTTTTT. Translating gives CASSLAGIAASNEKLFF. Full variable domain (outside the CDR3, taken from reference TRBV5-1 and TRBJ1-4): KAGVTQTPRYLIKTRGQQVTLSCSPISGHRSVSWYQQTPGQGLQFLFEYFSETQRNKGNFPGRFSGRQFSNSRSEMNVSTLELGDSALYLCASSLAGIAASNEKLFFGSGTQLSVL.

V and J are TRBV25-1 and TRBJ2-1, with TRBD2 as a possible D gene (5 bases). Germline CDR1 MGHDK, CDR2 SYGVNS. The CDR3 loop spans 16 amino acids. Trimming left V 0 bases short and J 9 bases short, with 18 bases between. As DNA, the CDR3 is TGTGCCAGCAGTGAATATCCCACCCAGCCCAGCGGTGAGCAGTTCTTC. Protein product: CASSEYPTQPSGEQFF.

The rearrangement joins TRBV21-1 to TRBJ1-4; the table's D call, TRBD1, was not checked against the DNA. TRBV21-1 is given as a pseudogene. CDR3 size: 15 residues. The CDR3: CASSLRDMTNEKLFF. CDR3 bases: TGTGCCAGCAGTCTGAGGGACATGACTAATGAAAAACTGTTTTTT.

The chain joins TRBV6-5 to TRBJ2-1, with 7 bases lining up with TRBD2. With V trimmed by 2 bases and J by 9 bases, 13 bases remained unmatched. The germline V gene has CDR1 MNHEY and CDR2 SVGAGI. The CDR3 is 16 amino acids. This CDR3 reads CASSYGRLAGESEQFF. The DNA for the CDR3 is TGTGCCAGCAGTTACGGTCGACTGGCGGGGGAGAGTGAGCAGTTCTTC.

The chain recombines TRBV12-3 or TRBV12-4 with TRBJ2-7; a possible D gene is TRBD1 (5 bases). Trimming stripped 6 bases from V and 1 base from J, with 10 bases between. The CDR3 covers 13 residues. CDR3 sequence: CASSYRPSYEQYF. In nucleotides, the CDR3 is TGTGCCAGCAGCTACAGGCCTTCCTACGAGCAGTACTTC.

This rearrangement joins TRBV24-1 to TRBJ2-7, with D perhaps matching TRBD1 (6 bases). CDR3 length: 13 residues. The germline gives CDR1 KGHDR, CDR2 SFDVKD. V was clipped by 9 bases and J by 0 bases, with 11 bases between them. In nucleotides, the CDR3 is TGTGCCACCCAAGAGACAGGCTCCTACGAGCAGTACTTC. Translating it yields CATQETGSYEQYF.

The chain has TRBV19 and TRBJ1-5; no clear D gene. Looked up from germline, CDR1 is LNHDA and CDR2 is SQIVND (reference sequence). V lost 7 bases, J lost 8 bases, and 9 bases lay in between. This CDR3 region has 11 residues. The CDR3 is CASKSEEPQHF. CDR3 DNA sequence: TGTGCCAGTAAGAGCGAGGAGCCCCAGCATTTT.

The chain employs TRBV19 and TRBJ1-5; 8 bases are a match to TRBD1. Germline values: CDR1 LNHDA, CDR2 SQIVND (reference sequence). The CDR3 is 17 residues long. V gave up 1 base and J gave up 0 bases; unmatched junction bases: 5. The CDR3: CASSIVRQGFSNQPQHF. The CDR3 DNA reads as TGTGCCAGTAGTATAGTCCGACAGGGGTTTAGCAATCAGCCCCAGCATTTT.

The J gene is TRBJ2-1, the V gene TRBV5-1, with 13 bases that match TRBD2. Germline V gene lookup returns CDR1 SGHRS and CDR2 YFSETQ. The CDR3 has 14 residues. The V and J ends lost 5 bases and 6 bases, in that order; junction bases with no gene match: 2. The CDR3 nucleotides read TGCGCCAGCAGTACTAGCGGGGGGGTCAATGAGCAGTTCTTC. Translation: CASSTSGGVNEQFF.

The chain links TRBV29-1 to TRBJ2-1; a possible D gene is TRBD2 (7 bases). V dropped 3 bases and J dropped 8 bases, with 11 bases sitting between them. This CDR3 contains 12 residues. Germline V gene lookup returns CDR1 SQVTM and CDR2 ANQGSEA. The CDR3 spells CSVDRGAHEQFF. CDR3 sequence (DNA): TGCAGCGTTGATCGGGGGGCCCATGAGCAGTTCTTC.

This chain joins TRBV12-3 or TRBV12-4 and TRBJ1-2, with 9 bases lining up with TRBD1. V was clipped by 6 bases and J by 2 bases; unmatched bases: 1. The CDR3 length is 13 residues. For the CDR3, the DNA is TGTGCCAGCAGGGGGACAGGGAACTATGGCTACACCTTC. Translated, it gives CASRGTGNYGYTF.

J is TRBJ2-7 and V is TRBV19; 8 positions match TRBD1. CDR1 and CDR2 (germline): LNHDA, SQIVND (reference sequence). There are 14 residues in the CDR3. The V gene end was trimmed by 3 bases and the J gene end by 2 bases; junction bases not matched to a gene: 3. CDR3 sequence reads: CASSIGTGPYEQYF. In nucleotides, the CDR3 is TGTGCCAGTAGTATTGGGACAGGACCCTACGAGCAGTACTTC.

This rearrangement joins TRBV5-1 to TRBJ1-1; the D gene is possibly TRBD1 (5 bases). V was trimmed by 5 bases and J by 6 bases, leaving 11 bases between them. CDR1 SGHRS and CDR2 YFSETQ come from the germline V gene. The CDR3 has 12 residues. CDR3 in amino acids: CASSREGPEAFF. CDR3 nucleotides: TGCGCCAGCAGTCGGGAGGGACCTGAAGCTTTCTTT.

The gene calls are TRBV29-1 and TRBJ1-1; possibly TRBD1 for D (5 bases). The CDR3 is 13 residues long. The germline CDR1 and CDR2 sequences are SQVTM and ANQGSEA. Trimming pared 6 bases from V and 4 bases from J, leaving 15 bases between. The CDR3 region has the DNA TGCAGCGTGGCTCGTGGGGGAGGCACTGAAGCTTTCTTT. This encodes CSVARGGGTEAFF. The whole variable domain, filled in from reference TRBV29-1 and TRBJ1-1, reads SAVISQKPSRDICQRGTSLTIQCQVDSQVTMMFWYRQQPGQSLTLIATANQGSEATYESGFVIDKFPISRPNLTFSTLTVSNMSPEDSSIYLCSVARGGGTEAFFGQGTRLTVV.

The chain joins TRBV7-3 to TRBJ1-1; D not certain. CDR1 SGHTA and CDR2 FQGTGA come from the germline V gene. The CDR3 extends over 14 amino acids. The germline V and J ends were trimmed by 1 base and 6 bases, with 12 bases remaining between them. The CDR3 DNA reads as TGTGCCAGCAGCTTAAAATTTCGGGATTCTGAAGCTTTCTTT. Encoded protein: CASSLKFRDSEAFF.

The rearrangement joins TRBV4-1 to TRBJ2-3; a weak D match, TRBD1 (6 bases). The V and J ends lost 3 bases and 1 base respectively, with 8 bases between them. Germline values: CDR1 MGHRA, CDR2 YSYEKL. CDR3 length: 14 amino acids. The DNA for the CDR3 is TGCGCCAGCAGCCACCGACAGGGCACAGATACGCAGTATTTT. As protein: CASSHRQGTDTQYF.

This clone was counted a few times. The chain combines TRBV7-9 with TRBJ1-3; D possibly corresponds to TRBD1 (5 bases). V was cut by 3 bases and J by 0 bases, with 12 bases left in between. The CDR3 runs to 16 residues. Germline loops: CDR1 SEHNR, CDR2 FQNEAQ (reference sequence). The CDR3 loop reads CASSLVPGDSGNTIYF. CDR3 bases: TGTGCCAGCAGCTTGGTGCCGGGGGACTCTGGAAACACCATATATTTT.